Sequencing of this T cell receptor (beta chain) was carried out in a study of T cells in Graves' hyperthyroidism and ophthalmopathy. The germline gives CDR1 SQVTM, CDR2 ANQGSEA. The CDR3 has 13 residues. The table lists this clonotype with many counts. The TCR beta CDR3 regions underwent amplification using RNA transcripts as the source. The HTBI primer set drove a first-round RT-PCR of the TCR CDR3. One entry per CDR3 protein results from TCRdb running MiXCR on the multiplex PCR reads. The sample records around 300,000 distinct CDR3 sequences, 10% to 15% being singletons. The chain combines TRBV29-1 with TRBJ1-2, with D tentatively TRBD1 (6 bases). What was sequenced was blood. The sequence was collected from a woman aged 25 to 39 with Graves' hyperthyroidism that later progressed to Graves' ophthalmopathy. CDR3 coding DNA: TGCGGAGCCCCTGGGGGCTTCACCCTTGGCTACACCTTC. This encodes CGAPGGFTLGYTF.